The 2 T cell receptor beta chains below come from one sample, sequenced in a study of blood T cell repertoires in COVID-19 (dated by TCRdb to the early 2020s). Library generation was performed with the immunoSEQ multiplex PCR assay. The source is immuneACCESS, and TCRdb retained only in-frame sequences with V and J called. Part of the clones is not carried over; for the studies checked, unresolved V genes explain less than half of this, and the remainder is unexplained. This sample lists fewer than 250,000 clones; about 80% were detected once. Of the sample, 2% to 3% is held by the ten largest clones. The sequenced sample consisted of peripheral blood. These receptors all come from a woman in her thirties or forties with active or convalescent COVID-19.

The chain couples TRBV18 to TRBJ1-2; TRBD1 aligns across 10 bases. J lost 4 bases, V lost 3 bases, and 11 bases had no gene match. The length of the CDR3 is 17 residues. CDR1 and CDR2 (germline): KGHSH, LQKENI. The CDR3, as DNA: TGTGCCAGCTCACCGAATACGAGAGGACAGGGGGGCTATGGCTACACCTTC. This translates into CASSPNTRGQGGYGYTF. The variable domain in full, completed from reference TRBV18 and TRBJ1-2, reads NAGVMQNPRHLVRRRGQEARLRCSPMKGHSHVYWYRQLPEEGLKFMVYLQKENIIDESGMPKERFSAEFPKEGPSILRIQQVVRGDSAAYFCASSPNTRGQGGYGYTFGSGTRLTVV.

This rearrangement joins TRBV7-6 to TRBJ1-3; weak D call: TRBD1 (6 bases). Per germline, CDR1 SGHVS and CDR2 FNYEAQ. V was cut by 6 bases and J by 2 bases, with 11 bases left in between. This CDR3 contains 14 residues. DNA for the CDR3: TGTGCCAGCAGGGGGGCAGGGGCTGGAAACACCATATATTTT. Translating it yields CASRGAGAGNTIYF.